The rows below give T cell receptor beta chains drawn from one sample of a study of blood T cell repertoires in COVID-19. The data were produced by immunoSEQ multiplex PCR, yet TCRdb's version contains in-frame clones alone and is incomplete. This table holds approximately 77,000 clones, about 87% found once. The sequencing input was peripheral blood. Receptors originate from a woman over 75 with acute or convalescent COVID-19. Each CDR3 is given with its conserved first and last residue. A D gene is named only where the DNA matches it firmly. Only some rows state a clone size, as once, few, many or a class for expanded clones.

j_call | d_call | v_call | clone_size | cdr3_nt | cdr3_aa
TRBJ2-2 | . | TRBV28 | few | TGTGCCAGCAGTTTTCTTTTCAGAGGATCCGGGGAGCTGTTTTTT | CASSFLFRGSGELFF
TRBJ1-2 | TRBD1 | TRBV4-1 | . | TGCGCCAGCAGCCCTGCGGACAGGGATCGGGGCTACACCTTC | CASSPADRDRGYTF
TRBJ2-1 | . | TRBV7-3 | . | TGTGCCAGCAGCCTAACTTCATCAGGGGTCTCCTACAATGAGCAGTTCTTC | CASSLTSSGVSYNEQFF
TRBJ2-7 | . | TRBV2 | few | TGTGCCAGCAGTACAGGGCCCCCCTTCTACGAGCAGTACTTC | CASSTGPPFYEQYF
TRBJ1-1 | TRBD1 | TRBV5-1 | . | TGCGCCAGCAGCGCCGGGACAGGGGCTATTGAAGCTTTCTTT | CASSAGTGAIEAFF
TRBJ2-7 | TRBD2 | TRBV27 | . | TGTGCCAGCAGTTTAGGCGGGAGGGCCATCTACGAGCAGTACTTC | CASSLGGRAIYEQYF
TRBJ1-1 | . | TRBV7-9 | . | TGTGCCAGCAGCCCAAGGGGGGGGCTGAATACTGAAGCTTTCTTT | CASSPRGGLNTEAFF
TRBJ1-2 | . | TRBV18 | . | TGTGCCAGCTCACCGGACAGAAACTATGGCTACACCTTC | CASSPDRNYGYTF
TRBJ2-5 | . | TRBV7-2 | . | TGTGCCAGCAGCCCCCCCCGTCGATCGAGGGTGGAGACCCAGTACTTC | CASSPPRRSRVETQYF
TRBJ1-4 | . | TRBV4-2 | . | TGTGCCAGCAGCCAAGATGGGGGGGGTGAAAAACTGTTTTTT | CASSQDGGGEKLFF
TRBJ1-2 | . | TRBV5-1 | . | TGCGCCAGCAGCTTGGCCGGAGACCTCTGGAACTATGGCTACACCTTC | CASSLAGDLWNYGYTF
TRBJ2-1 | TRBD2 | TRBV24-1 | . | TGTGCCACCAGTGAGTCGGGACTAGCGGGAGTCAGTGAGCAGTTCTTC | CATSESGLAGVSEQFF
TRBJ2-7 | TRBD1 | TRBV14 | . | TGTGCCAGCAGCCGCGGGACAGGACCCCTTTCGGGGGAGCAGTACTTC | CASSRGTGPLSGEQYF